This T cell receptor (beta chain) was sequenced in a study of blood T cell repertoires in COVID-19. Study summary: Acute and convalescent COVID-19 samples came from the United States, Italy and Spain. Nucleic acid was either cDNA or gDNA, and it came from T cells, B-cell-depleted T cells, or PBMCs.

Trimming removed 5 bases at V and 8 bases at J, with 13 bases between. The CDR3 covers 13 residues. Germline V lookup: CDR1 SGHRS, CDR2 YFSETQ. In the authors' methods: Amplification of reference gene primers provided the estimated nucleated cell counts. Assay used: immunoSEQ multiplex PCR; TCRdb lists only in-frame clones, some missing. V and J calls plus clone size are reproduced from that table; the DNA served to infer D and trimming. The data show roughly 170,000 clones, 70% to 90% seen once. The sample holds a few counts of this clone. This receptor was identified in a man between 65 and 85 years old with active or convalescent COVID-19. Material for sequencing was peripheral blood. The rearrangement uses TRBV5-1 and TRBJ1-4; possibly TRBD1 for D (6 bases). The CDR3, as DNA: TGCGCCAGCAGAACAGGGTGGGGAGAAAAACTGTTTTTT. Encoded protein: CASRTGWGEKLFF. Supplemented by reference TRBV5-1 and TRBJ1-4, the full variable domain reads KAGVTQTPRYLIKTRGQQVTLSCSPISGHRSVSWYQQTPGQGLQFLFEYFSETQRNKGNFPGRFSGRQFSNSRSEMNVSTLELGDSALYLCASRTGWGEKLFFGSGTQLSVL.